The source of this TCR beta chain is a study of shared clonotypes between healthy human individuals. The ends were cut back, 1 base at V and 6 bases at J, with 7 bases in the middle. Germline CDR1 SGHVS, CDR2 FQNEAQ. The CDR3 covers 13 residues. Only in-frame clones appear in the TCRdb table, and some are missing; sequencing was by immunoSEQ multiplex PCR. The table has some 2 million clones, about 95% seen once. General study points: The study's rarefaction showed incomplete sorted-subset sequencing despite large depth.

Terminally differentiated effector memory CD45RA+ cells were left out of the naive CD8 fraction, which was CD45RO-negative and positively selected for CCR7. Details on this clone: Antigen specificity is unknown. The sample holds other DNA sequences that translate to the same CDR3.

This clonotype originated in a man younger than 35 in good health. The sequencing input was naive CD8+ T cells sorted from blood. The V call is TRBV7-8, the J call TRBJ2-1; the D gene is possibly TRBD1 (5 bases). CDR3 bases: TGTGCCAGCAGCTTAGGGGGCCCCAATGAGCAGTTCTTC. Its protein product is CASSLGGPNEQFF.